What follows are 19 T cell receptor beta chains derived from one specimen sequenced in a study of T cells in Graves' hyperthyroidism and ophthalmopathy. Regions amplified from RNA transcripts were the TCR beta CDR3 regions. Primed by the HTBI set, a first-round RT-PCR was run on the TCR CDR3. TCRdb called the multiplex PCR reads again in MiXCR, with one record for every CDR3 protein. In the table there are 350,000 to 450,000 distinct CDR3 sequences, about 15% of which are singletons. Source material: blood. All receptors derive from a woman aged 60 to 75 with Graves' hyperthyroidism.

This clonotype was seen ten or more times. The chain is built from TRBV12-3 or TRBV12-4 and TRBJ1-4; D is possibly TRBD1 (5 bases). This CDR3 spans 14 amino acids. The V gene lost 4 bases and the J gene lost 5 bases, with 11 bases spanning the gap. CDR3 sequence (DNA): TGTGCCAGCAGTTCGACAGACATCAATGAAAAACTGTTTTTT. Translating gives CASSSTDINEKLFF.

This clonotype has ten or more counts. The chain couples TRBV2 to TRBJ2-7; the D is unclear. V lost 3 bases and J lost 6, with 15 bases in between. Germline loops: CDR1 SNHLY, CDR2 FYNNEI. The CDR3 length is 14 residues. The CDR3 loop reads CASSDHLITGEQYF. The DNA of the CDR3 is TGTGCCAGCAGTGACCACTTAATCACGGGCGAGCAGTACTTC.

The chain uses TRBV12-3 or TRBV12-4 and TRBJ2-5; D is ambiguous. The V end lost 3 bases, the J end lost 5 bases, and 13 bases lay between the germline ends. This CDR3 has 14 residues. The DNA of the CDR3 is TGTGCCAGCAGTTTGCCAGGCGTAGTGGAGACCCAGTACTTC. It is translated as CASSLPGVVETQYF.

This sequence joins TRBV20-1 and TRBJ1-2, with D unresolved. Trimming stripped 2 bases from V and 2 bases from J, with 3 bases between. Germline loops: CDR1 DFQATT, CDR2 SNEGSKA (reference sequence). This CDR3 is 11 amino acids long. In nucleotides, the CDR3 is TGCAGTGCTAGACTGAACTATGGCTACACCTTC. It encodes CSARLNYGYTF.

There are many counts of this clonotype. The rearrangement joins TRBV20-1 to TRBJ2-3; D gene ambiguous. The CDR3 length is 16 residues. The V end lost 0 bases, the J end lost 2 bases, and 15 bases lay between the germline ends. Germline V gene lookup returns CDR1 DFQATT and CDR2 SNEGSKA (reference sequence). This chain's CDR3 is CSARDPFEKNTDTQYF. As DNA, the CDR3 is TGCAGTGCTAGAGATCCGTTTGAGAAAAACACAGATACGCAGTATTTT.

This clonotype was counted ten times or more. V gene TRBV10-3 combines with J gene TRBJ2-2, with TRBD2 as a possible D gene (6 bases). Between the trimmed V and J ends, which lost 4 bases and 1 base, there was a span of 10 bases. The CDR3 covers 15 residues. The germline V gene has CDR1 ENHRY and CDR2 SYGVKD. Written as DNA, the CDR3 is TGTGCCATCAGTGCGGCTAGCGAGAACACCGGGGAGCTGTTTTTT. Protein product: CAISAASENTGELFF.

With regard to this clonotype: One base away lies a much larger clone, so this may be a sequencing read error. The J gene is TRBJ2-1, the V gene TRBV5-5; the D gene is possibly TRBD2 (5 bases). The better agreement between TRBJ2-7 and the DNA end casts doubt on the J call. Per germline, CDR1 SGHKS and CDR2 YYEKEE (reference sequence). CDR3 size: 15 residues. In nucleotides, the CDR3 is TGTGCCAGCAGCCCCTGGGAAGCGGCCTACAATGAGCAGTACTTC. Its translation: CASSPWEAAYNEQYF.

The table lists this clonotype with many counts. This sequence joins TRBV6-2 or TRBV6-3 and TRBJ2-7, with unresolved D. The CDR3 sequence is 14 residues long. The ends were cut back, 2 bases at V and 1 base at J, with 9 bases in the middle. CDR1 is MNHEY, CDR2 SVGEGT, per germline. The CDR3 spells CASSYAPSSYEQYF. The CDR3 coding sequence is TGTGCCAGCAGTTACGCCCCCAGTTCCTACGAGCAGTACTTC.

This clonotype was seen repeatedly, ten times or more. Germline is not matched at one junction end, which may reflect a read error. The V call is TRBV12-3 or TRBV12-4, the J call TRBJ1-2, with 9 bases identical to TRBD1. This CDR3 is built from 13 residues. CDR3 region: CASSTGGRYGYTF. CDR3 coding DNA: TGCGCCAGCAGCACAGGGGGCCGCTATGGCTACACCTTC.

This clonotype was counted ten times or more. V is TRBV9 and J is TRBJ2-5; D is uncertain. Trimming cost V 2 bases and J 4 bases, with 12 bases left between them. From germline, CDR1 is SGDLS and CDR2 YYNGEE. The CDR3 loop spans 14 amino acids. This CDR3 reads CASSVGPERETQYF. CDR3 sequence (DNA): TGTGCCAGCAGCGTGGGCCCTGAGAGAGAGACCCAGTACTTC.

This clonotype was counted between two and nine times. This chain connects TRBV19 to TRBJ1-6; no definite D call. The CDR3 has 15 residues. The germline V gene encodes CDR1 LNHDA and CDR2 SQIVND (reference sequence). Trimming removed 7 bases at V and 0 bases at J, with 10 bases between. DNA for the CDR3: TGTGCCAGTACCGCAGGCTTCTCCTATAATTCACCCCTCCACTTT. This encodes CASTAGFSYNSPLHF.

The sample holds many counts of this clonotype. The V and J genes are TRBV2 and TRBJ1-5; TRBD1 might be the D (6 bases). Germline-derived CDR1 and CDR2 are SNHLY and FYNNEI. The V end lost 4 bases, the J end lost 3 bases, and 7 bases lay between the germline ends. The CDR3 extends over 13 amino acids. Here the CDR3 DNA reads TGTGCCAGCAGTGGGACAGCCAATCAGCCCCAGCATTTT. The encoded protein is CASSGTANQPQHF.

There are many counts of this clonotype. The chain employs TRBV13 and TRBJ2-3, with D perhaps TRBD2 (6 bases). Germline assignment: CDR1 PRHDT and CDR2 FYEKMQ (reference sequence). The CDR3 is 16 amino acids. V shed 3 bases and J shed 3 bases, with 16 bases lying between them. The CDR3 reads CASSLTPSVPTDTQYF. The CDR3 coding sequence is TGTGCCAGCAGCTTGACCCCTAGCGTCCCTACAGATACGCAGTATTTT.

The chain employs TRBV7-9 and TRBJ2-3, with D perhaps being TRBD1 or TRBD2 (5 bases each). CDR1 is SEHNR, CDR2 FQNEAQ, per germline (reference sequence). The CDR3 runs 17 residues. Trimming stripped 5 bases from V and 0 bases from J, with 18 bases between. DNA for the CDR3: TGTGCCAGCAGCCCACCCCGGGGCGGTAGCAGCACAGATACGCAGTATTTT. Amino acid sequence: CASSPPRGGSSTDTQYF.

This clonotype was found many times. This rearrangement joins TRBV20-1 to TRBJ1-1, with TRBD1 matching 8 bases. The CDR3 is 14 residues long. CDR1 DFQATT and CDR2 SNEGSKA come from the germline V gene (reference sequence). Unmatched junction bases numbered 7, after V lost 2 bases and J lost 5 bases. The CDR3, as DNA: TGCAGTGCTAGACCCAGGGGGCCCGGGACTGAAGCTTTCTTT. Translation: CSARPRGPGTEAFF.

This clonotype has at least ten counts. The V gene is TRBV27, the J gene TRBJ2-2, with 8 bases identical to TRBD2. The length of the CDR3 is 16 residues. The germline gives CDR1 MNHEY, CDR2 SMNVEV (reference sequence). V was pared by 3 bases and J by 7 bases, with 10 bases of the junction left unmatched. In DNA, the CDR3 is TGTGCCAGCAGTTTGTTACTAGCGGAGGGGCACGGGGAGCTGTTTTTT. Translated: CASSLLLAEGHGELFF.

This clonotype was seen ten or more times. The chain employs TRBV27 and TRBJ2-1, with D possibly being TRBD2 (5 bases). The CDR3 has 15 residues. Germline V lookup: CDR1 MNHEY, CDR2 SMNVEV (reference sequence). The germline V and J ends were trimmed by 2 bases and 3 bases, with 11 bases remaining between them. CDR3 region: CASSLASKGYNEQFF. CDR3 coding DNA: TGTGCCAGCAGTTTAGCTAGCAAAGGCTACAATGAGCAGTTCTTC.

This clonotype was counted a few times. This rearrangement joins TRBV29-1 to TRBJ1-4; D perhaps matches TRBD1 (6 bases). Trimming removed 3 bases from V and 8 bases from J, with 16 bases in between. This CDR3 is 14 amino acids long. Germline V lookup: CDR1 SQVTM, CDR2 ANQGSEA. Here the CDR3 reads CSVDSRGRREKLFF. Written as DNA, the CDR3 is TGCAGCGTTGATAGCAGGGGTAGGCGAGAAAAACTGTTTTTT.

This clonotype was seen a few times. The V and J genes are TRBV4-1 and TRBJ2-1, with 9 bases that match TRBD1. The germline V gene has CDR1 MGHRA and CDR2 YSYEKL. The CDR3 runs to 15 residues. V shed 3 bases, J shed 5 bases, and the junction held 5 bases outside the gene matches. CDR3 protein: CASSHPGQGHNEQFF. The CDR3 DNA follows: TGCGCCAGCAGCCACCCGGGACAGGGCCACAATGAGCAGTTCTTC.